These T cell receptor beta chains were read from a single sample in a study of control samples from healthy donors and cancer patients. The method was immunoSEQ multiplex PCR; TCRdb's version includes in-frame clones alone and lacks a portion of them. The table lists about 130,000 clones, over 75% of them singletons. Sequenced material: blood. These receptor sequences come from a man between 18 and 29 years old in good health. Each CDR3 is given with its conserved first and last residue. A D gene is named only where the DNA matches it firmly. A clone size is listed for some rows: how often the clone was seen (once, few, many), or a class if it is expanded.

J: TRBJ1-5; length: 16; D: -; size: -; V: TRBV7-6; CDR3: CASSLVSDSVNQPQHF; DNA: TGTGCCAGCAGCTTAGTTTCGGACAGCGTCAATCAGCCCCAGCATTTT
J: TRBJ1-3; length: 14; D: -; size: -; V: TRBV14; CDR3: CASSQEVQGYTIYF; DNA: TGTGCCAGCAGCCAAGAAGTGCAAGGCTACACCATATATTTT
J: TRBJ1-1; length: 14; D: TRBD1; size: -; V: TRBV11-2; CDR3: CASSLGRGPTEAFF; DNA: TGTGCCAGCAGCTTAGGCAGGGGGCCCACTGAAGCTTTCTTT
J: TRBJ1-1; length: 14; D: TRBD1; size: -; V: TRBV6-1; CDR3: CASSELGQGTEAFF; DNA: TGTGCCAGCAGTGAATTGGGACAGGGCACTGAAGCTTTCTTT
J: TRBJ2-6; length: 19; D: -; size: -; V: TRBV5-6; CDR3: CASSQYQGRVYSGANVLTF; DNA: TGTGCCAGCAGCCAATACCAGGGCAGGGTTTACTCTGGGGCCAACGTCCTGACTTTC
J: TRBJ1-1; length: 13; D: -; size: -; V: TRBV30; CDR3: CARTQGRDTEAFF; DNA: TGTGCCCGCACTCAGGGGCGGGACACTGAAGCTTTCTTT
J: TRBJ2-7; length: 14; D: TRBD1; size: -; V: TRBV9; CDR3: CASSEGDRGYEQYF; DNA: TGTGCCAGCAGCGAGGGGGACAGGGGATACGAGCAGTACTTC
J: TRBJ1-3; length: 15; D: -; size: -; V: TRBV7-6; CDR3: CASSPPGLSGNTIYF; DNA: TGTGCCAGCAGCCCTCCAGGCCTCTCTGGAAACACCATATATTTT
J: TRBJ1-4; length: 15; D: -; size: -; V: TRBV9; CDR3: CASSARQSTNEKLFF; DNA: TGTGCCAGCAGCGCCCGACAGTCAACTAATGAAAAACTGTTTTTT
J: TRBJ1-1; length: 15; D: TRBD1; size: once; V: TRBV24-1; CDR3: CATSAAGQGITEAFF; DNA: TGTGCCACCAGTGCAGCGGGACAGGGGATAACTGAAGCTTTCTTT
J: TRBJ1-2; length: 15; D: -; size: -; V: TRBV28; CDR3: CASTSVTLASYGYTF; DNA: TGTGCCAGCACTTCGGTTACATTGGCCTCTTATGGCTACACCTTC
J: TRBJ1-5; length: 14; D: -; size: -; V: TRBV27; CDR3: CASQPGGYNQPQHF; DNA: TGTGCCAGTCAGCCTGGGGGTTACAATCAGCCCCAGCATTTT
J: TRBJ2-2; length: 15; D: TRBD2; size: -; V: TRBV5-1; CDR3: CASSFSGIDTGELFF; DNA: TGCGCCAGCAGCTTTAGCGGGATCGACACCGGGGAGCTGTTTTTT
J: TRBJ2-7; length: 13; D: TRBD1; size: -; V: TRBV27; CDR3: CATSPTGTHEQYF; DNA: TGTGCCACCAGCCCGACAGGGACCCACGAGCAGTACTTC
J: TRBJ1-1; length: 13; D: TRBD1; size: -; V: TRBV10-3; CDR3: CATKGQGNTEAFF; DNA: TGTGCCACTAAGGGACAGGGGAACACTGAAGCTTTCTTT
J: TRBJ2-7; length: 11; D: -; size: once; V: TRBV7-9; CDR3: CASSPGSEQYF; DNA: TGTGCCAGCAGCCCAGGCTCCGAGCAGTACTTC